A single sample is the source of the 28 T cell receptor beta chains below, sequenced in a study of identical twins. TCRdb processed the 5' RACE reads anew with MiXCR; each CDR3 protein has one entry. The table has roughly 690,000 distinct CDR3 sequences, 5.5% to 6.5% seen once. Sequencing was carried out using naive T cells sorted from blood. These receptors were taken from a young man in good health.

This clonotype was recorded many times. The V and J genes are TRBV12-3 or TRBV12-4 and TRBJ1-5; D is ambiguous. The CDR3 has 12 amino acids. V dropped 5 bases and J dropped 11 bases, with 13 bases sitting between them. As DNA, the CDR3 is TGTGCCAGCAGTACCCGACGCCTGTCCCAGCATTTT. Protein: CASSTRRLSQHF.

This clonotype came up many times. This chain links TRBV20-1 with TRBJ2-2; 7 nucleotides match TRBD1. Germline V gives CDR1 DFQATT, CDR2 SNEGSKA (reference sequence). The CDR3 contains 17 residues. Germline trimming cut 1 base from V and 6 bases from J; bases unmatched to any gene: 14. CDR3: CSARAPLDRERAGELFF. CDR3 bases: TGCAGTGCTAGAGCCCCGCTTGACAGGGAGAGGGCCGGGGAGCTGTTTTTT.

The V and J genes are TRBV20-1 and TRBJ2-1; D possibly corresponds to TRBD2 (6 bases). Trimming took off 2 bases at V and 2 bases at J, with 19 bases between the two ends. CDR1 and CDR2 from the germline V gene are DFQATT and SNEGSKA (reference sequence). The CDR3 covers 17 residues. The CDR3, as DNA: TGCAGTGCTAGACCTTGGGACCAAGCGGGCCCCTACAATGAGCAGTTCTTC. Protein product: CSARPWDQAGPYNEQFF.

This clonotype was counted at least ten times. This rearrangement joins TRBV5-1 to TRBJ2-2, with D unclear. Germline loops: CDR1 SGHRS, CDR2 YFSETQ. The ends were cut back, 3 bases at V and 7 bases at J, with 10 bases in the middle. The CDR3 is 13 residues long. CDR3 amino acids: CASSSPSGGELFF. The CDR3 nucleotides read TGCGCCAGCAGCTCCCCGAGTGGCGGGGAGCTGTTTTTT. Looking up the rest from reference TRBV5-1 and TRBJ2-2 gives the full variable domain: KAGVTQTPRYLIKTRGQQVTLSCSPISGHRSVSWYQQTPGQGLQFLFEYFSETQRNKGNFPGRFSGRQFSNSRSEMNVSTLELGDSALYLCASSSPSGGELFFGEGSRLTVL.

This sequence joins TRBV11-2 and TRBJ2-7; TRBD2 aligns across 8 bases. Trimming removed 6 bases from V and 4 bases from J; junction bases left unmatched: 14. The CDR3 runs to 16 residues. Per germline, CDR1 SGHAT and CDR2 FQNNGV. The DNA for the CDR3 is TGTGCCAGCAGTTCCCTTCATGGGACTAGTACTTACGAGCAGTACTTC. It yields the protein CASSSLHGTSTYEQYF.

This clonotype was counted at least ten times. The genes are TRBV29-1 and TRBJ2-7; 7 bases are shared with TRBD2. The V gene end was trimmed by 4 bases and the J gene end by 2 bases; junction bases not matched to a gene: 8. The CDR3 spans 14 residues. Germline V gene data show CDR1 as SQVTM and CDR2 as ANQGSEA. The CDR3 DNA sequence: TGCAGCGTTGTCTTGTGGGACTATCCCTACGAGCAGTACTTC. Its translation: CSVVLWDYPYEQYF.

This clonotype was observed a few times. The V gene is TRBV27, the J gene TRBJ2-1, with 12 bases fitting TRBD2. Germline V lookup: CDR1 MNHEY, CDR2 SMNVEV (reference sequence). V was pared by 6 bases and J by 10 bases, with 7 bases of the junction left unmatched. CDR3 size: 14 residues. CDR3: CASRSSGRAGEQFF. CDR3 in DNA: TGTGCCAGCAGATCTAGCGGGAGGGCCGGGGAGCAGTTCTTC.

The CDR3 reads CASATSGREYNEQFF. The CDR3, as DNA: TGTGCCAGCGCGACTAGCGGGAGAGAGTACAATGAGCAGTTCTTC. This chain connects TRBV9 to TRBJ2-1; 12 nucleotides line up with TRBD2. CDR1 and CDR2 (germline): SGDLS, YYNGEE. The CDR3 has 15 amino acids. V lost 7 bases and J lost 4; bases outside the gene matches: 6.

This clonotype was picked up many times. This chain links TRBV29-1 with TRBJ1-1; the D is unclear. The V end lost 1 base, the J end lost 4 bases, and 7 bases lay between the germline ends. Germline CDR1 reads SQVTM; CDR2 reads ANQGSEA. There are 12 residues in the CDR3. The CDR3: CSVEGWVTEAFF. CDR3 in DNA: TGCAGCGTTGAAGGTTGGGTCACTGAAGCTTTCTTT.

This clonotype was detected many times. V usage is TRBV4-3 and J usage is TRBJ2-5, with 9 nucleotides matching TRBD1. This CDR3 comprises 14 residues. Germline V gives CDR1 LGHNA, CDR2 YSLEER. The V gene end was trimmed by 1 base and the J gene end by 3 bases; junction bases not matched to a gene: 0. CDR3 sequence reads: CASSQGTGEETQYF. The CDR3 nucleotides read TGCGCCAGCAGCCAAGGGACAGGGGAAGAGACCCAGTACTTC.

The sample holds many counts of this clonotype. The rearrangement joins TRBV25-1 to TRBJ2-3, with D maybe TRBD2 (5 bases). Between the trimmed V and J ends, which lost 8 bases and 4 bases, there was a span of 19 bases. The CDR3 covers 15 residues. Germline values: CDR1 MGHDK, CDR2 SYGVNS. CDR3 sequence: CASCLSGTLADTQYF. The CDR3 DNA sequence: TGTGCCAGCTGTTTGAGCGGCACTTTGGCAGATACGCAGTATTTT.

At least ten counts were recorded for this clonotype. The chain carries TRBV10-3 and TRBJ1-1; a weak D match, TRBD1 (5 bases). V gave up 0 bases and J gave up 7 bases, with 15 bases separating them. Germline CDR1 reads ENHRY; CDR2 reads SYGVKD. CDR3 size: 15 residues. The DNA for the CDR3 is TGTGCCATCAGTGAGTCTTCAACAGGACCCCGTGAAGCTTTCTTT. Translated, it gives CAISESSTGPREAFF.

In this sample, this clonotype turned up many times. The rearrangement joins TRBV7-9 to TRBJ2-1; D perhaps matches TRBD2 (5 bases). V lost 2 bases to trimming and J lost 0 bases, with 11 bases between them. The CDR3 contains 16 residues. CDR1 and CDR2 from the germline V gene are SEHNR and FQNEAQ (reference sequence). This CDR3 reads CASSLSGSSSYNEQFF. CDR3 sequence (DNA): TGTGCCAGCAGCTTATCGGGGTCGAGCTCCTACAATGAGCAGTTCTTC.

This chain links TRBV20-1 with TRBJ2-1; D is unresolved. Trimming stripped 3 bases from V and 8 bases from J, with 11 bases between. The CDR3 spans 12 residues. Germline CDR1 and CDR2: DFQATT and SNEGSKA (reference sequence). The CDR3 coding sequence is TGCAGTGCTAGTGCTATTGGGGATGAGCAGTTCTTC. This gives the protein CSASAIGDEQFF.

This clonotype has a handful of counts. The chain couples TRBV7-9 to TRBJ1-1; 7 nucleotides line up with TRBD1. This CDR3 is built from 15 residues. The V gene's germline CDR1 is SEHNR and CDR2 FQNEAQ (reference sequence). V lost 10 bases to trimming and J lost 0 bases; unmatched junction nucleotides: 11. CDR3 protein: CATRRTGRLNTEAFF. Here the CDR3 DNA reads TGTGCCACGCGCCGGACAGGCAGATTGAACACTGAAGCTTTCTTT.

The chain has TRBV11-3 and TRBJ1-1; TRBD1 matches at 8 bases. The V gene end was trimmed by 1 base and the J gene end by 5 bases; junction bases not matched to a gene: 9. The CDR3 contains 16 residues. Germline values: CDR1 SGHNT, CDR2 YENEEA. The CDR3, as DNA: TGTGCCAGCAGCTTAGGACGGAACAGGGGGGAAACTGAAGCTTTCTTT. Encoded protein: CASSLGRNRGETEAFF.

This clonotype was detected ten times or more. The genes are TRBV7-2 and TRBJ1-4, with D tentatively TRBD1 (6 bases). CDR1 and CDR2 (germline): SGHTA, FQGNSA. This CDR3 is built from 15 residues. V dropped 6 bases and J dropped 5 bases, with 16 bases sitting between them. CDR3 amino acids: CASSVSQGWNEKLFF. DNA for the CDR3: TGTGCCAGCAGTGTTTCTCAGGGGTGGAATGAAAAACTGTTTTTT.

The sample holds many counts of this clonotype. CDR3 region: CSALDRGLQTQYF. The CDR3 coding sequence is TGCAGTGCCCTGGACAGGGGGTTACAGACCCAGTACTTC. V is TRBV20-1 and J is TRBJ2-5; TRBD1 matches at 10 bases. Germline loops: CDR1 DFQATT, CDR2 SNEGSKA (reference sequence). The junction had 7 bases not matched to a gene; V was cut back by 6 bases and J by 6 bases. The CDR3 has 13 residues.

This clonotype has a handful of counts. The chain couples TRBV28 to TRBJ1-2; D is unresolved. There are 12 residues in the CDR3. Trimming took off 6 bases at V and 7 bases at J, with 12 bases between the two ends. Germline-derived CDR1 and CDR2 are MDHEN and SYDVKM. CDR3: CASSSGLAGYTF. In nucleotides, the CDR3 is TGTGCCAGCAGCTCCGGACTCGCTGGCTACACCTTC.

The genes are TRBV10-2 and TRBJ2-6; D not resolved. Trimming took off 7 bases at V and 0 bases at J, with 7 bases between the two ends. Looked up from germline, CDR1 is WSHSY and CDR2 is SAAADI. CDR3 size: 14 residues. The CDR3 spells CASKPSSGANVLTF. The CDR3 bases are TGCGCCAGCAAGCCCAGCTCTGGGGCCAACGTCCTGACTTTC.

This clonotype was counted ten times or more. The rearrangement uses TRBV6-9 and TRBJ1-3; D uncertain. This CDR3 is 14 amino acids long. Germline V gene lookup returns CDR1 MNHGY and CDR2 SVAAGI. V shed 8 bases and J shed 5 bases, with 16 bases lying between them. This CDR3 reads CASFPSRPRNTIYF. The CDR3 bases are TGTGCCAGCTTCCCAAGCAGGCCTAGAAACACCATATATTTT.

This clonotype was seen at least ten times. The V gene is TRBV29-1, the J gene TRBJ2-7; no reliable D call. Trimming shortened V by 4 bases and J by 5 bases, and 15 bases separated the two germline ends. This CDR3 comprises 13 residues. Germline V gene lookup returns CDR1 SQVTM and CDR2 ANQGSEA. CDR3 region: CSVGKLGSHEQYF. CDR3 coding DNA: TGCAGCGTTGGGAAGCTTGGCAGCCACGAGCAGTACTTC.

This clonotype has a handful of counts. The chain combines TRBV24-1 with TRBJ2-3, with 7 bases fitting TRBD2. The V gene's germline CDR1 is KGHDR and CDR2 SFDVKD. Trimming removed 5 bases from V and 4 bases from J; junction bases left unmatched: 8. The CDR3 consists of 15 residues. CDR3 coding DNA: TGTGCCACCAGTGCCCGGACTAGTTTACCAGATACGCAGTATTTT. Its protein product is CATSARTSLPDTQYF.

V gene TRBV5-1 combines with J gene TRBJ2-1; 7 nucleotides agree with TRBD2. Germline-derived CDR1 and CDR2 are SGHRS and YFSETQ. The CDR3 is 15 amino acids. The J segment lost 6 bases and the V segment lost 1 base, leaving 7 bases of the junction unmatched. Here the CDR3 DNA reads TGCGCCAGCAGCTTGACTCGGGAGGAGGGCAATGAGCAGTTCTTC. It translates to CASSLTREEGNEQFF.

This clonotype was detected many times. CDR3 amino acids: CATTDGRREKLFF. CDR3 in DNA: TGTGCCACCACGGACGGTCGGAGGGAAAAACTGTTTTTT. The V call is TRBV6-2 or TRBV6-3, the J call TRBJ1-4, with D unclear. CDR3 length equals 13 residues. Germline CDR1 is MNHEY and CDR2 is SVGEGT. Trimming pared 10 bases from V and 8 bases from J, leaving 17 bases between.

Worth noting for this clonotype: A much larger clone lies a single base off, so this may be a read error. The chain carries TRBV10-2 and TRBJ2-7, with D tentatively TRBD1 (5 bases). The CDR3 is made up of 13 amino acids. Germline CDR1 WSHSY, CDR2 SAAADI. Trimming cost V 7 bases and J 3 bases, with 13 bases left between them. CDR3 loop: CASKVTDNYEQYV. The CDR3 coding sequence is TGCGCCAGCAAGGTGACAGACAACTACGAGCAGTACGTC.

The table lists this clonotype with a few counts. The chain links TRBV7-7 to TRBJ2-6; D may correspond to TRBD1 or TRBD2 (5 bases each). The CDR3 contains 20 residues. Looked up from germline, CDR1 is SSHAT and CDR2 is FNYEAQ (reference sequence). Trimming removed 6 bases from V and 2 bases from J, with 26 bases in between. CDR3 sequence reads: CASRNTHGTNLFPGANVLTF. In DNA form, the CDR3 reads TGTGCCAGCAGAAACACCCACGGGACCAATTTATTCCCTGGGGCCAACGTCCTGACTTTC.

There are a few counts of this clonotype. CDR3 region: CASKRVGVVNEQFF. DNA of the CDR3: TGTGCCAGCAAAAGGGTGGGAGTTGTCAATGAGCAGTTCTTC. J is TRBJ2-1 and V is TRBV6-2 or TRBV6-3; tentative D call: TRBD2 (5 bases). Deletions cut 7 bases from V and 6 bases from J, with 16 bases between. In germline, CDR1 is MNHEY, CDR2 SVGEGT. CDR3 length: 14 amino acids.